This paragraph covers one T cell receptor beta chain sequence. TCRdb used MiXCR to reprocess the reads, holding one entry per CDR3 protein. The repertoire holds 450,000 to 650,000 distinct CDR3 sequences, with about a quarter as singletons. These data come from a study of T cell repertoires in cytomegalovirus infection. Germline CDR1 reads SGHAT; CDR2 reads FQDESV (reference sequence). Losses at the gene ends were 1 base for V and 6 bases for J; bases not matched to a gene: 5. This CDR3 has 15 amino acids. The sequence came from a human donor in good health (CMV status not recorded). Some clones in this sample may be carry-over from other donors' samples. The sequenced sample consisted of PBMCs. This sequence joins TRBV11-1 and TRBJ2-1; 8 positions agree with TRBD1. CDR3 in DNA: TGTGCCAGCAGCTTAGGTCAGGGGGCCGGCAATGAGCAGTTCTTC. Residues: CASSLGQGAGNEQFF. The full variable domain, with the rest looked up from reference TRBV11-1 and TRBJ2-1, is EAEVAQSPRYKITEKSQAVAFWCDPISGHATLYWYRQILGQGPELLVQFQDESVVDDSQLPKDRFSAERLKGVDSTLKIQPAELGDSAMYLCASSLGQGAGNEQFFGPGTRLTVL.